The rows below give T cell receptor beta chains drawn from one sample of a study of spatial heterogeneity in lung cancer. One entry per CDR3 protein results from TCRdb running MiXCR on the 5' RACE reads. The sample lists about 1,000 distinct CDR3 sequences, over 25% occurring once. The sequencing here drew on lung tumor tissue, taken at surgery. The receptors were gathered from a male donor with early-stage non-small cell lung cancer. CDR3s leave out the opening cysteine and the closing phenylalanine or tryptophan.

v_call: TRBV7-8; cdr3_aa: ASSLERFNEKLF
v_call: TRBV10-3; cdr3_aa: AIGGSGGYNEQF
v_call: TRBV12-3/TRBV12-4; cdr3_aa: ASRGRGISNQPQH
v_call: TRBV6-2/TRBV6-3; cdr3_aa: ASSYSESGRSMDTQY
v_call: TRBV4-2; cdr3_aa: ASSQGQGSKGGELF
v_call: TRBV25-1; cdr3_aa: ASSVGDNTDTQY
v_call: TRBV20-1; cdr3_aa: SVGTSGLPGRTGELF
v_call: TRBV5-1; cdr3_aa: ASSPGLGGELF
v_call: TRBV30; cdr3_aa: AWSVRQGSQPQH
v_call: TRBV30; cdr3_aa: AWSVPRTSKETQY